These 15 T cell receptor beta chains share one sample of origin, sequenced in a study of tumor-infiltrating lymphocytes in primary liver carcinoma. Total RNA and DNA came together from about 19-30 mg of bulk tissue without cell sorting. From around 500 ng of total RNA, TCR beta-specific cDNA was reverse-transcribed using a constant-region primer. Construction of TCR beta libraries relied on three successive nested multiplex PCR rounds employing slightly modified ARM-PCR. Rounds one and two of PCR, each of around 9 cycles, were primed with TRBV1-TRBV30 forward primers and a C-beta reverse primer. One entry per CDR3 protein results from TCRdb running MiXCR on the multiplex PCR reads. The table records about 99,000 distinct CDR3 sequences, approximately 71% of them present only once. Sequenced sample: liver tumor tissue from sampling region 5. Subset meaning: tumor region T5, tumor centre. These TCRs come from a woman aged 55-69 years with primary liver carcinoma and hepatitis B virus infection.

This clonotype was seen ten or more times. The chain recombines TRBV12-3 or TRBV12-4 with TRBJ2-7; D is uncertain. V was clipped by 8 bases and J by 0 bases, with 5 bases between them. The CDR3 loop spans 11 amino acids. CDR3 sequence: CASANSYEQYF. The CDR3 nucleotides read TGTGCCAGCGCCAACTCCTACGAGCAGTACTTC.

Comment on this clonotype: Mismatch with germline at one junction end may stem from a read error. This chain connects TRBV12-3 or TRBV12-4 to TRBJ2-5; D remains unclear. CDR3 length: 15 residues. The CDR3 here is CASSSLGGSSESQYF. The CDR3 DNA sequence: TGTGCCAGCAGTTCCCTTGGCGGTTCGTCGGAGAGCCAGTACTTC.

Comment on this clonotype: Compared with germline, one end of the junction differs, possibly owing to a read error. The V call is TRBV6-2 or TRBV6-3, the J call TRBJ2-3; 11 bases fit TRBD2. CDR1 is MNHEY, CDR2 SVGEGT, per germline. This CDR3 comprises 16 residues. The CDR3 coding sequence is TGCGCCACCAGTCTCGTCCTAGCGGGAGGAATAGATACGCAGTATTTT. As protein: CATSLVLAGGIDTQYF.

Note on this clonotype: Possible read error: a much larger clone is one base away. The missing conserved phenylalanine or tryptophan at the end of this CDR3 makes a read error likely. The rearrangement links TRBV14 to TRBJ2-2; TRBD2 aligns across 13 bases. The V and J ends lost 4 bases and 7 bases, in that order; junction bases with no gene match: 6. The CDR3 spans 16 residues. Germline CDR1 and CDR2: SGHDN and FVKESK. CDR3 sequence reads: CASSRTSGRWSGELFL. The CDR3 DNA is TGTGCCAGCAGCCGGACTAGCGGGAGATGGAGCGGGGAGCTGTTTCTT.

This clonotype was seen only once. The chain carries TRBV6-1 and TRBJ1-5, with D unresolved. CDR1 and CDR2 from the germline V gene are MNHNS and SASEGT. Trimming removed 9 bases at V and 2 bases at J, with 17 bases between. The CDR3 extends over 15 amino acids. CDR3 amino acids: CARREEMAGNQPQHF. The CDR3 DNA follows: TGTGCCAGGAGAGAGGAGATGGCGGGCAATCAGCCCCAGCATTTT.

About this clonotype: Its ends do not fully match the called genes, so a read error is possible. This chain connects TRBV5-1 to TRBJ2-1; 9 bases align to TRBD2. The CDR3 spans 14 residues. Per the germline V gene, CDR1 is SGHRS and CDR2 is YFSETQ. The CDR3 region has the DNA TGCGCCAGCAGAACTAGCGGGTCATACAATGATCAGTTCTTC. Translation gives CASRTSGSYNDQFF.

On this clonotype: Here the CDR3 omits its conserved ending phenylalanine or tryptophan, so a read error is the likely source. The DNA is left out, because the CDR3 cannot be placed on it with certainty; the CDR3 is given as TCRdb lists it. V is TRBV6-1 and J is TRBJ2-6; the listed D gene, TRBD1, was not tested against the DNA. Germline V gene data show CDR1 as MNHNS and CDR2 as SASEGT. The length of the CDR3 is 16 amino acids, counting both ends. The CDR3 protein is CASSGLTGYGANVLTY.

In regard to this clonotype: The CDR3 ends on some other residue instead of the conserved phenylalanine or tryptophan, so this is likely a read error. V is TRBV11-3 and J is TRBJ2-5; D may be TRBD1 (5 bases). Germline CDR1 is SGHNT and CDR2 is YENEEA. The CDR3 spans 14 residues. V was shortened by 9 bases and J by 5 bases, with 19 bases between the two germline ends. The CDR3 DNA sequence: TGTGCCAGTAGCCCGGCAGGGTTGCGGGAGACCCAGTACCTC. It encodes CASSPAGLRETQYL.

As to this clonotype: At one end the junction does not follow the germline gene, possibly because of a read error. The chain has TRBV11-1 and TRBJ2-2; D remains unclear. Germline-derived CDR1 and CDR2 are SGHAT and FQDESV (reference sequence). The CDR3 has 17 residues. CDR3 DNA: TGTGTCAGCAGGAACGCTGGTAAAAAAGACTCCACCGGCGAGCTGTTTTTT. Translated, it gives CVSRNAGKKDSTGELFF.

J is TRBJ1-1 and V is TRBV11-2; D remains ambiguous. This CDR3 is 13 amino acids long. The germline V and J ends were trimmed by 10 bases and 6 bases, with 18 bases remaining between them. Germline assignment: CDR1 SGHAT and CDR2 FQNNGV. The CDR3 reads CANNWTSGAEAFF. Written as DNA, the CDR3 is TGTGCCAACAACTGGACCAGTGGTGCTGAAGCTTTCTTT.

Notes on this clonotype: At one end, the junction sequence differs from germline, possibly due to a read error. V usage is TRBV6-5 and J usage is TRBJ2-1; D is possibly TRBD1 or TRBD2 (5 bases each). Germline V gives CDR1 MNHEY, CDR2 SVGAGI. The CDR3 is 15 residues long. In DNA, the CDR3 is TGTGCCAGCACTGAGGCGGGTGGGGGATACAACGAGCAGTTCTTC. It codes for CASTEAGGGYNEQFF.

This clonotype was detected many times. The rearrangement links TRBV12-3 or TRBV12-4 to TRBJ2-1, with D maybe TRBD2 (5 bases). The ends were cut back, 2 bases at V and 10 bases at J, with 12 bases in the middle. CDR3 length equals 13 residues. The CDR3 spells CASSLSLREEQFF. The CDR3 DNA is TGTGCCAGCAGTTTAAGTCTCCGGGAAGAGCAGTTCTTC.

To note about this clonotype: An end of the junction differs from the germline gene, which may be a read error. The rearrangement uses TRBV11-3 and TRBJ2-1; 8 bases map to TRBD2. The CDR3 length is 15 residues. The germline CDR1 and CDR2 sequences are SGHNT and YENEEA. The CDR3 is CANSPRGSGNKEQFF. In DNA form, the CDR3 reads TGTGCCAACAGCCCCCGGGGTAGCGGGAACAAAGAGCAGTTCTTC.

To note about this clonotype: A read error may explain this, as a much larger clone is one base away. The conserved phenylalanine or tryptophan normally closing the CDR3 is absent here, so this likely arose from a read error. This sequence joins TRBV10-2 and TRBJ2-3; no firm D call. The CDR3 totals 11 residues. The germline V gene encodes CDR1 WSHSY and CDR2 SAAADI. V gave up 8 bases and J gave up 4 bases, with 7 bases separating them. This chain's CDR3 is CASGLADTQYL. In DNA, the CDR3 is TGCGCCAGCGGTCTAGCAGATACGCAGTATTTA.

As concerns this clonotype: A read error is possible here, since a much larger clone lies one base away. The chain employs TRBV12-3 or TRBV12-4 and TRBJ2-2; D perhaps matches TRBD1 (6 bases). The CDR3 contains 16 residues. DNA for the CDR3: TGTGCCAGCAGTCCTCAGGGGATCGCGAACACCGAGGAGCTGTTTTTT. This encodes CASSPQGIANTEELFF.